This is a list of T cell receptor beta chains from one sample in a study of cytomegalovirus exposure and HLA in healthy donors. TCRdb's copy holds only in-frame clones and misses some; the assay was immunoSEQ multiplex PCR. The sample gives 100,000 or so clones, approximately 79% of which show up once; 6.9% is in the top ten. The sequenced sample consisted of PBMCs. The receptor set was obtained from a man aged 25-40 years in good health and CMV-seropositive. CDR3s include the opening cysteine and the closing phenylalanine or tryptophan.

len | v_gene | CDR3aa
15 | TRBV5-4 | CASSPDIAGASEQYF
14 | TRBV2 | CASVGTTYTGELFF
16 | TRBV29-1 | CSVIRGQGESYNEQFF
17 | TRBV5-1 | CASSLEGTGIFGTEAFF
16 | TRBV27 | CASSPPGGAIFAEAFF
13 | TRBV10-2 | CATAGTNYNEQFF
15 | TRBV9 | CASSVARGGTGELFF
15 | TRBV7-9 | CASSTRTGGLYEQYF
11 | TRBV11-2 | CAPSPAGEQFF
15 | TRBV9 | CASSVGGTGTYEQYF
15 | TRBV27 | CASSFRDIEYNEQFF
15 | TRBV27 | CASSAITTSTDTQYF
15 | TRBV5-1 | CASSGTGGIDNEQFF
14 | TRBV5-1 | CASSQRQVTDTQYF
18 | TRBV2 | CASSAHTPGQGTNEKLFF
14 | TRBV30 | CAWGGVGLSGEQFF
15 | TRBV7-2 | CASSRPGTGGNEQYF
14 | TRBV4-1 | CASSRSSANEKLFF
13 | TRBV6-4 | CASSVTVGQPQHF
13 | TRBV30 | CAWGGPGGRGYTF
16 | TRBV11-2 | CASSASPGGAFSEQFF
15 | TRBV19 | CASSIRTGESYEQFF
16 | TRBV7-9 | CASSPGVGSMNTEAFF
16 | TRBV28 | CASSPGGRGAAGTQYF
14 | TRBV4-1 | CASSQVGGNSPLHF
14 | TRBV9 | CASSAFNSGTEAFF
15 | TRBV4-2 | CASSQDRGSQETQYF
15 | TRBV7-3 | CASSPRQGPTDTQYF
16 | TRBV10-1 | CASSDRGLIAKNIQYF
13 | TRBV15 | CATSRRQQETQYF
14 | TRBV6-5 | CASSPGFAGNTIYF
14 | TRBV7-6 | CASSLESRAGELFF
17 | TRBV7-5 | CVRSSDDFIRTNEKLFF
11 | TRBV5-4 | CASSGEEGLFF
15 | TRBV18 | CASSPPGGRNTEAFF
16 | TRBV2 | CASSGGGFGSYNEQFF
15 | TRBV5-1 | CASSLNVETGSPLHF
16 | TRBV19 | CASSISLEGAIGELFF
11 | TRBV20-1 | CRPEFGTEAFF
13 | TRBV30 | CAWSVISGEKLFF
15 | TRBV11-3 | CASSRGGSSYNEQFF
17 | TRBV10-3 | CAISESKTGGLDQPQHF
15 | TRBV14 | CASSLRSDRVHEQYF
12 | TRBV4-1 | CASSPQGETQYF
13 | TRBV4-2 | CASSQVSNQPQHF
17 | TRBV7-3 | CASSLRGTSDSYNEQFF
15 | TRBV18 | CASSPGQVGNQPQHF
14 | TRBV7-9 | CASSWGTGMGTQYF
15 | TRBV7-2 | CASSLYRRQTDTQYF
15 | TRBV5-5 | CASSLPQGRQETQYF
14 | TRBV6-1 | CASSEGSGGHPPYF
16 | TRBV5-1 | CASRPRGTSSDNEQFF
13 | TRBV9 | CASSPPNRGEQFF